This T cell receptor beta chain was sequenced for a study of CD8+CD57+ T cells in acquired aplastic anemia. Overall study: Across the sorted CD4+ and CD8+ cells, DNA amounts averaged roughly 3 ug.

For sequencing, patients were chosen who had shown expansion of CD8+CD57+ cells by flow cytometry. There were no patients without severe acquired aplastic anemia. Receipt of therapy had not occurred in any patient by the time of blood sampling. Profiling that covered TCR beta VDJ and CDR3 relied on genomic DNA as its template. TCRdb passed the reads through MiXCR, listing each CDR3 protein once. The table shows about 170,000 distinct CDR3 sequences, with roughly 43% occurring only once. The CDR3 has 13 amino acids. Germline V gives CDR1 LNHDA, CDR2 SQIVND (reference sequence). The germline V and J ends were trimmed by 3 bases and 6 bases, with 12 bases remaining between them. General study findings and limits: For CD8+ Simpson's diversity, patients and controls showed no significant difference.

This clonotype was seen only a few times. What it binds is unknown. Material: sorted CD4+, CD8+, or CD8+CD57+ T cells (not recorded which) from PBMCs. The chain employs TRBV19 and TRBJ2-7, with D possibly matching TRBD1 (6 bases). This receptor was obtained from a human donor with aplastic anemia. CDR3 sequence reads: CASSIVAGVEQYF. The CDR3 DNA is TGTGCCAGTAGTATCGTGGCAGGGGTCGAGCAGTACTTC.